This is a list of T cell receptor beta chains from one sample in a study of T cell responses to AZD1222 COVID-19 vaccine. Repertoires were generated with immunoSEQ multiplex PCR, while TCRdb's copy carries only in-frame clones and drops some. The sample lists approximately 74,000 clones; roughly 85% were seen once. Here the sequenced sample was peripheral blood, taken 28 days after the second AZD1222 dose. These receptors were taken from an adult who received the AZD1222 COVID-19 vaccine. Each CDR3 is given with its conserved first and last residue. The order of the fields is D gene, V gene, J gene, clone size, CDR3 protein, CDR3 DNA. A D gene is named only where the DNA matches it firmly. Clone sizes are given selectively: once, few, many, or a class where the clone is expanded.

D: -
V: TRBV14
J: TRBJ1-1
size: -
CDR3: CASSQERGVTEAFF
DNA: TGTGCCAGCAGCCAAGAAAGGGGGGTGACTGAAGCTTTCTTT

D: -
V: TRBV6-1
J: TRBJ1-2
size: -
CDR3: CASSELPGPNGYTF
DNA: TGTGCCAGCAGTGAACTTCCGGGACCCAATGGCTACACCTTC

D: TRBD1
V: TRBV7-2
J: TRBJ1-5
size: -
CDR3: CASSLVAQGEQPQHF
DNA: TGTGCCAGCAGCTTAGTTGCACAGGGGGAACAGCCCCAGCATTTT

D: -
V: TRBV7-2
J: TRBJ1-3
size: few
CDR3: CASSSQGGPSGNTIYF
DNA: TGTGCCAGCAGCTCCCAGGGAGGTCCCTCTGGAAACACCATATATTTT

D: TRBD1
V: TRBV6-1
J: TRBJ1-5
size: few
CDR3: CASSEGQGQPQHF
DNA: TGTGCCAGCAGTGAAGGACAGGGTCAGCCCCAGCATTTT

D: -
V: TRBV7-9
J: TRBJ1-1
size: -
CDR3: CASSWRSSGDTEAFF
DNA: TGTGCCAGCAGCTGGAGAAGCAGTGGGGACACTGAAGCTTTCTTT

D: -
V: TRBV11-2
J: TRBJ1-1
size: -
CDR3: CASSPSGNTEAFF
DNA: TGTGCCAGCAGCCCTTCAGGGAACACTGAAGCTTTCTTT

D: -
V: TRBV11-2
J: TRBJ2-7
size: -
CDR3: CASSRVGVSYEQYF
DNA: TGTGCCAGCAGCCGCGTAGGGGTGAGCTACGAGCAGTACTTC

D: -
V: TRBV12-5
J: TRBJ1-1
size: -
CDR3: CASGFGDATEAFF
DNA: TGTGCTAGTGGTTTTGGGGACGCGACTGAAGCTTTCTTT

D: -
V: TRBV9
J: TRBJ2-2
size: -
CDR3: CASMRYSNTGELFF
DNA: TGTGCCAGCATGCGCTATTCGAACACCGGGGAGCTGTTTTTT

D: -
V: TRBV12-5
J: TRBJ2-5
size: -
CDR3: CASGSRKETQYF
DNA: TGTGCTAGTGGTTCACGAAAAGAGACCCAGTACTTC

D: -
V: TRBV19
J: TRBJ1-2
size: -
CDR3: CASSIEGLPRDYGYTF
DNA: TGTGCCAGTAGTATTGAAGGACTCCCTAGGGACTATGGCTACACCTTC

D: TRBD2
V: TRBV6-2/TRBV6-3
J: TRBJ2-3
size: -
CDR3: CASSLPGRLAGVTDTQYF
DNA: TGTGCCAGCAGCCTACCGGGACGGTTAGCGGGTGTGACAGATACGCAGTATTTT

D: TRBD2
V: TRBV2
J: TRBJ2-7
size: -
CDR3: CASIPGGNPYEQYF
DNA: TGTGCCAGCATCCCCGGGGGGAACCCCTACGAGCAGTACTTC

D: -
V: TRBV29-1
J: TRBJ2-7
size: -
CDR3: CSVEDPRRGGEQYF
DNA: TGCAGCGTTGAAGACCCTCGGAGGGGCGGCGAGCAGTACTTC

D: -
V: TRBV6-5
J: TRBJ1-1
size: -
CDR3: CASTRDGLNTEAFF
DNA: TGTGCCAGCACACGCGACGGGCTGAACACTGAAGCTTTCTTT

D: -
V: TRBV12-3/TRBV12-4
J: TRBJ1-1
size: -
CDR3: CASNLGGNTEAFF
DNA: TGTGCCAGCAACTTAGGGGGAAACACTGAAGCTTTCTTT

D: -
V: TRBV11-2
J: TRBJ2-6
size: once
CDR3: CASSLVDSTGANVLTF
DNA: TGTGCCAGCAGCTTAGTGGACTCTACTGGGGCCAACGTCCTGACTTTC

D: TRBD2
V: TRBV6-5
J: TRBJ2-3
size: few
CDR3: CASRLAGIIDTQYF
DNA: TGTGCCAGCAGGCTAGCGGGAATCATTGATACGCAGTATTTT

D: -
V: TRBV18
J: TRBJ2-7
size: -
CDR3: CASSPERVSYEQYF
DNA: TGTGCCAGCTCACCAGAAAGGGTAAGCTACGAGCAGTACTTC